One and the same sample provided the 8 T cell receptor beta chains below, sequenced in a study of T cells after yellow fever vaccination. One entry per CDR3 protein results from TCRdb running MiXCR on the 5' RACE reads. Altogether about 260,000 distinct CDR3 sequences are present, about 3.7% being singletons, with the ten largest covering 19%. This specimen consisted of PBMCs, obtained 15 days after the yellow fever booster vaccination. The origin of the receptors is a man aged 18 to 30 who received the YFV17D yellow fever vaccine.

This clonotype appeared many times. The J gene is TRBJ1-5, the V gene TRBV20-1; a weak D match, TRBD1 (5 bases). This CDR3 comprises 15 residues. With 5 bases removed from V and 2 bases from J, the gap between germline ends came to 16 bases. Germline V gene data show CDR1 as DFQATT and CDR2 as SNEGSKA (reference sequence). The chain's CDR3 is CSALSGANGNQPQHF. The CDR3 region has the DNA TGCAGTGCTCTGTCCGGGGCGAACGGCAATCAGCCCCAGCATTTT.

This clonotype was detected only a few times. The V call is TRBV20-1, the J call TRBJ2-1; TRBD2 agrees at 9 bases. V was clipped by 2 bases and J by 0 bases; unmatched bases: 5. The CDR3 is 16 amino acids. Germline V gene sequence: CDR1 DFQATT, CDR2 SNEGSKA (reference sequence). CDR3 nucleotide sequence: TGCAGTGCTAGAATGGCGGGGGGGCTCTCCTACAATGAGCAGTTCTTC. This encodes CSARMAGGLSYNEQFF.

This clonotype was detected ten times or more. The V gene is TRBV18, the J gene TRBJ1-2; 8 bases agree with TRBD1. The CDR3 is made up of 15 amino acids. V shed 3 bases, J shed 13 bases, and the junction held 16 bases outside the gene matches. Germline lookup yields CDR1 KGHSH and CDR2 LQKENI. DNA for the CDR3: TGTGCCAGCTCACCTACAGCCGAGGGACAGGCACTACGCACCTTC. Translated: CASSPTAEGQALRTF.

This clonotype was seen at least ten times. Here the CDR3 reads CSARPRQNQPQHF. As DNA, the CDR3 is TGCAGTGCTAGACCTCGACAGAATCAGCCCCAGCATTTT. The chain carries TRBV20-1 and TRBJ1-5; tentatively, D is TRBD1 (5 bases). The germline V gene encodes CDR1 DFQATT and CDR2 SNEGSKA (reference sequence). The CDR3 sequence is 13 residues long. The ends were cut back, 2 bases at V and 4 bases at J, with 9 bases in the middle.

This clonotype was counted many times. DNA of the CDR3: TGTGCCAGCAGCTTTGGACGGCTCCCTAACTATGGCTACACCTTC. Protein product: CASSFGRLPNYGYTF. This chain links TRBV7-2 with TRBJ1-2; no definite D call. The V end was cut by 3 bases, the J end by 0 bases, with 11 bases between. CDR1 SGHTA and CDR2 FQGNSA come from the germline V gene. The CDR3 has 15 residues.

This clonotype was seen repeatedly, ten times or more. This chain connects TRBV5-1 to TRBJ2-7; 9 nucleotides align to TRBD2. The germline V gene encodes CDR1 SGHRS and CDR2 YFSETQ. The CDR3 extends over 15 amino acids. V was clipped by 4 bases and J by 3 bases; unmatched bases: 8. CDR3 DNA: TGCGCCAGCAGCGCCGGACTAGCGACCTTCTACGAGCAGTACTTC. This gives the protein CASSAGLATFYEQYF.

This clonotype was counted ten times or more. CDR3 loop: CASSSGTGADEQYF. The CDR3 bases are TGTGCCAGCAGTTCCGGGACAGGGGCGGACGAGCAGTACTTC. The chain employs TRBV6-1 and TRBJ2-7; 10 nucleotides agree with TRBD1. The V gene's germline CDR1 is MNHNS and CDR2 SASEGT. J was trimmed by 5 bases and V by 5 bases; bases with no gene match: 6. The CDR3 runs 14 residues.

This clonotype was seen at least ten times. The chain recombines TRBV4-2 with TRBJ1-2, with D unclear. This CDR3 has 13 residues. Germline V CDR1 and CDR2: LGHNA, YNFKEQ. V lost 1 base to trimming and J lost 3 bases, with 6 bases between them. The CDR3 region is CASSQGLDYGYTF. The DNA for the CDR3 is TGTGCCAGCAGCCAAGGGCTGGACTATGGCTACACCTTC.